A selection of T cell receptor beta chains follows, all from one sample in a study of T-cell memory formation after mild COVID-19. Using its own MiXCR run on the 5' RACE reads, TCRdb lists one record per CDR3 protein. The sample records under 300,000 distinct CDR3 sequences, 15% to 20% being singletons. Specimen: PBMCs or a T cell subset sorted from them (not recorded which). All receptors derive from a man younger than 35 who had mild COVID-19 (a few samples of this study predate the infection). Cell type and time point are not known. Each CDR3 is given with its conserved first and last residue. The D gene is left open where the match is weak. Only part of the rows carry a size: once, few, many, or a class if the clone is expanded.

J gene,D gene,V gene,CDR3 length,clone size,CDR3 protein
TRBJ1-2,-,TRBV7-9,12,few,CASSPRGWGYTF
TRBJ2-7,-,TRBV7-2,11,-,CASTQAYEQYF
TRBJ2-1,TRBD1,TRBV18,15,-,CASSPEQGAISEQFF
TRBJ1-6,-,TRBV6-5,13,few,CASQGPVRSPLHF
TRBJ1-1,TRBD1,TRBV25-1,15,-,CASSPWTGLGTEAFF
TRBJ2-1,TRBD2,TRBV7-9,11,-,CASSAGGEQFF
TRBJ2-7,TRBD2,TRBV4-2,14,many,CASSPGLAGGEQYF
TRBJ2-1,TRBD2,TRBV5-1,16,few,CASSGSSGGARNEQFF
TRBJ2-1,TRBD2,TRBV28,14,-,CASRTSGGSNEQFF
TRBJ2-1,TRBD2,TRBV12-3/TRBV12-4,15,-,CASRRSSGGAREQFF
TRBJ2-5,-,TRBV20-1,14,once,CSAWMGARKETQYF
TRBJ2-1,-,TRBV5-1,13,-,CASSLNLGWEQFF
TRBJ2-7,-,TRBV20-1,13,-,CSASPGEGFEQYF
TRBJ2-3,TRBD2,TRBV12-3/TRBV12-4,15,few,CASAQAGGPRDTQYF
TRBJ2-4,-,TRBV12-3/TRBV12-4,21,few,CASSPRPDRGGLALAKNIQYF
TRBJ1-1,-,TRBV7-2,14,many,CASSVYQGNTEAFF
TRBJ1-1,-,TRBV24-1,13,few,CATREAENTEAFF
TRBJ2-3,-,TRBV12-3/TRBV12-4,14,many,CASSLDPDGDTQYF
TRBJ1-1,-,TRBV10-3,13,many,CAISKGGNTEAFF
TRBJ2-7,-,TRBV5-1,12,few,CASRLSVGEQYF
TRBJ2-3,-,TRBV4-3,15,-,CASRLQGKNTDTQYF
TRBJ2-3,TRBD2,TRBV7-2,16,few,CASTPTRGGATDTQYF
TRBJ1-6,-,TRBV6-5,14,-,CASSPQGGNSPLHF
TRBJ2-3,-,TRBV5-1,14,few,CASSFGLNTDTQYF
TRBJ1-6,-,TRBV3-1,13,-,CASSQPGALALHF
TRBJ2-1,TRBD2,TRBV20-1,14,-,CSAPGLAGGTGQFF
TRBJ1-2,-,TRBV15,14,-,CATSTDSLWYGYTF
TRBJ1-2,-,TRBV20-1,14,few,CSARNSGEVAGYTF
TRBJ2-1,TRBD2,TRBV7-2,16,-,CASSLVRSGGADEQFF
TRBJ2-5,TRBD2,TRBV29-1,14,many,CSATSTSGGETQYF
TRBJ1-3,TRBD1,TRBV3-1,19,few,CASSQRGPGQGSSGNTIYF
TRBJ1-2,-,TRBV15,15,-,CATSRDPRVDYGYTF
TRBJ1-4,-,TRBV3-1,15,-,CASSRGDPTNEKLFF
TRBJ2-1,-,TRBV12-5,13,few,CASGLVGWGEQFF
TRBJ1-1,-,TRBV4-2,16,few,CASSQWFAGPNTEAFF
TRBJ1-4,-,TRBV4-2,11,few,CASSYEGKLFF
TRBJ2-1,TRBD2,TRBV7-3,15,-,CASSLSSGAWDEQFF
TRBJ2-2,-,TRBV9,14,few,CASSVERVTGELFF
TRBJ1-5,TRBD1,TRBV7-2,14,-,CASSLGQAYQPQHF
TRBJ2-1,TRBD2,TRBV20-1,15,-,CSAQTASGGSNEQFF
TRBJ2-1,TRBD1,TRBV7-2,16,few,CASSPRGTGNYNEQFF
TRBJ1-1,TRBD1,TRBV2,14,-,CASSNRGPPAEAFF
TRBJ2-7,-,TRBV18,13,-,CASSPPGTKEQYF
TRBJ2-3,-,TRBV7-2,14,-,CASTHAGGTDTQYF
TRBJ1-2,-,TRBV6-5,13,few,CASSYSNSYGYTF
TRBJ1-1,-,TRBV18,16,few,CASSRGRADMNTEAFF
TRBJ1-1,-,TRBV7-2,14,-,CASSLAGLHTEAFF
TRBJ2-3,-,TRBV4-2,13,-,CASSQELGDTQYF
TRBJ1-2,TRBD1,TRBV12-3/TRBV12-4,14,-,CASSRQGSGYGYTF
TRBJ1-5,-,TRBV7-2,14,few,CASSWGQSGQPQHF
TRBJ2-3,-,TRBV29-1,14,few,CSVEDRARTDTQYF
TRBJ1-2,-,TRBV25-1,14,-,CASSQYLDSYGYTF
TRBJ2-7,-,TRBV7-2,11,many,CASSLEVSQYF
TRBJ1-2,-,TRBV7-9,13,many,CASSLLGNYGYTF
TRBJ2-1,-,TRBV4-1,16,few,CASSLRRGNSYNEQFF
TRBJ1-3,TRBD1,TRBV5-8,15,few,CASSSSGQAGNTIYF